This record covers a single TCR beta chain. The specificity of this receptor is unknown. Base qualities are not at hand, and no much larger clone is one base apart. These data come from a study of cytotoxic CD8 clonotypes in ibrutinib-treated CLL (dated by TCRdb to 2020 to 2023). About the study as a whole: In this cohort, over 14 patients were treatment-naive and about a dozen were relapsed/refractory, while around 18 had unmutated IGHV. Responses were partial in around 24 patients and complete in 2; after median approximately 69 months follow-up, around 14 stayed in remission and 12 progressed. Samples at response were collected after a median of about 12 months of treatment, with a range of about 6 to 36 months. Samples averaged approximately 240,000 productive templates and approximately 100,000 productive rearrangements. Of the approximately 90 participants in the trial, roughly 26 had longitudinal samples available. Cryopreserved peripheral blood mononuclear cells were collected at three points: before therapy, at response, and at either sustained remission or disease progression. Every sample from remission and from progressive disease was obtained while the patients were still on ibrutinib.

The time point tag for this specimen amounts to: around 2 years on ibrutinib. For TCR beta library preparation, about 2 micrograms of genomic DNA were extracted from the cryopreserved PBMCs. High-throughput TCR beta sequencing was performed on longitudinal blood samples from CLL patients receiving ibrutinib monotherapy. The patients took part in an open-label, single-center phase 2 trial of ibrutinib monotherapy. Overall study outcomes, separate from this receptor: Clonality increased at ibrutinib response, stayed stable in sustained remission, and fell back toward baseline at progression. Sampling times were not matched between sustained-remission and progressing patients, and lymph node repertoires were not studied. Baseline clonality was found to be higher than that of age-matched healthy donors and was strongly correlated with circulating CD8+ T-cell counts. Public clonotypes were rare and either contracted or stayed stable during treatment, and the rise in clonality at ibrutinib response reflected the expansion of private clonotypes.

Inclusive of the bounding cysteine and phenylalanine, the CDR3 is 14 residues long. Just CDR3 DNA is preserved here, 42 bases in frame from base 1. The germline V and J ends show losses of 4 bases and 8 bases respectively, and no gene match explains 4 bases of the junction. As encoded in the germline V gene, CDR1 is SGHAT while CDR2 is FQNNGV. A MiSeq instrument was used for deep resolution sequencing, which targeted depths ranging from 1 in 1 million up to 1 in 200,000 T cells, with coverage averaging 10x for each clonotype. The immunoSEQ hsTCRB Kit was used to generate TCR beta libraries. The source study handled its data this way. The data were analyzed with ImmunoSEQ Analyzer and ImmunoSEQ Data Assistant, and V, D and J gene assignments followed IMGT definitions. Clonality was computed as one minus normalized Shannon entropy of productive rearrangement frequencies, ranging from 0 to 1. Public clonotype analysis was restricted to overrepresented clonotypes comprising at least 0.05% of each patient's repertoire. Some twelve repertoires from age-matched healthy donors, obtained from immuneACCESS, served as clonality controls. The source is immuneACCESS, and TCRdb retained only in-frame sequences with V and J called. Part of the clones is not carried over; for the studies checked, unresolved V genes explain less than half of this, and the remainder is unexplained. The DNA was the basis for D and trimming; V, J and clone size are from that table. In this sample the table shows about 50,000 clones, roughly 85% of which occur a single time. The leading ten clones occupy just over 20% of the sample.

The chain is assembled from TRBV11-2 and TRBJ2-1; the central 11 bases match TRBD2. This sequence was found in a human donor with chronic lymphocytic leukemia. Here the sequenced sample was PBMCs, taken after 24 months of ibrutinib treatment. The sequenced DNA is TGTGCCAGCAGCTCTTTAGCGGGAGGGTATGAGCAGTTCTTC. Its amino acids are CASSSLAGGYEQFF.